The 27 T cell receptor beta chains listed next were all sequenced from one sample in a study of blood T cells in healthy people across ages. Together with a sample-barcoded 5' primer, a J-beta primer mix was included in a second PCR lasting 7 to 11 cycles. TCRdb ran MiXCR on the 5' RACE reads and lists one entry per CDR3 protein. This table has 1.4 million to 1.5 million distinct CDR3 sequences, 42% appearing once. The source material was blood. The receptor source for this set is a woman in her late teens or twenties in good health.

The chain uses TRBV24-1 and TRBJ2-1; D remains unclear. V lost 4 bases and J lost 5, with 8 bases in between. Germline loops: CDR1 KGHDR, CDR2 SFDVKD. This CDR3 is 13 amino acids long. This CDR3 is CATSDLVDNEQFF. The CDR3 nucleotides are TGTGCCACCAGTGACCTAGTTGACAATGAGCAGTTCTTC.

CDR3 DNA: TGTGCCAGCAGCTCACAGCAACAGGGCCTAGCGGGAAACCTAGCCAAAAACATTCAGTACTTC. Encoded protein: CASSSQQQGLAGNLAKNIQYF. The gene calls are TRBV7-8 and TRBJ2-4; 9 bases are shared with TRBD2. Germline V gene sequence: CDR1 SGHVS, CDR2 FQNEAQ. Trimming took 4 bases from V and 0 from J; bases not matched to a gene: 19. This CDR3 is built from 21 residues.

Notes on this clonotype: Its ends do not fully match the called genes, so a read error is possible. CDR3 coding DNA: TGTGCCAGCAGCGAAGCGGAATACGGACCCCTCCACTTT. Translated, it gives CASSEAEYGPLHF. This rearrangement joins TRBV2 to TRBJ1-6; no clear D gene. Looked up from germline, CDR1 is SNHLY and CDR2 is FYNNEI. This CDR3 is built from 13 residues.

The rearrangement uses TRBV20-1 and TRBJ2-7; 8 nucleotides align to TRBD1. CDR1 is DFQATT and CDR2 is SNEGSKA in the germline V gene (reference sequence). CDR3 length: 14 amino acids. The CDR3 DNA sequence: TGCAGCGCCCAAAGGACAGGGTTCTCCTACGAGCAGTACTTC. Translating gives CSAQRTGFSYEQYF.

The V and J genes are TRBV6-5 and TRBJ2-1; 11 bases match TRBD2. The CDR3 totals 16 residues. Trimming at V came to 4 bases and at J to 4 bases, leaving 6 bases not matched to a gene. Germline V gene data show CDR1 as MNHEY and CDR2 as SVGAGI. CDR3 DNA: TGTGCCAGCAGTTCTCCGACTAGCGGGACATACAATGAGCAGTTCTTC. It codes for CASSSPTSGTYNEQFF.

In this sample, this clonotype turned up a few times. The V call is TRBV20-1, the J call TRBJ1-1; D is perhaps TRBD1 (5 bases). The CDR3 is 13 residues long. Germline CDR1 and CDR2: DFQATT and SNEGSKA (reference sequence). The V gene lost 5 bases and the J gene lost 4 bases, with 14 bases spanning the gap. The DNA for the CDR3 is TGCAGTGCTCGAACCAGGGATTTCACTGAAGCTTTCTTT. It codes for CSARTRDFTEAFF.

In the case of this clonotype: Being one base from a much bigger clone, this may be a read error. V is TRBV4-1 and J is TRBJ2-3, with D maybe TRBD2 (6 bases). Germline V gene lookup returns CDR1 MGHRA and CDR2 YSYEKL. V was shortened by 4 bases and J by 3 bases, with 17 bases between the two germline ends. This CDR3 contains 16 residues. The CDR3 DNA follows: TGCGCCAGCAGCCGAGCGACCAACGCGGGAACAGATACGCAGTATTTT. The encoded protein is CASSRATNAGTDTQYF.

This chain connects TRBV7-9 to TRBJ2-7; the D gene is possibly TRBD2 (7 bases). V lost 5 bases, J lost 6 bases, and 20 bases lay in between. The CDR3 totals 15 residues. Germline lookup yields CDR1 SEHNR and CDR2 FQNEAQ (reference sequence). This CDR3 reads CASSPPLRGGSEQYF. Written as DNA, the CDR3 is TGTGCCAGCAGCCCCCCATTGAGGGGGGGATCCGAGCAGTACTTC.

CDR3 sequence (DNA): TGTGCCATCAGCGGGGACATCCAAGAGACCCAGTACTTC. Translation gives CAISGDIQETQYF. This chain connects TRBV10-3 to TRBJ2-5, with TRBD1 as a possible D gene (6 bases). This CDR3 spans 13 amino acids. Trimming cost V 6 bases and J 1 base, with 9 bases left between them. Per the germline V gene, CDR1 is ENHRY and CDR2 is SYGVKD.

This clonotype was found a few times. The gene calls are TRBV7-2 and TRBJ2-1; TRBD1 aligns across 8 bases. With V trimmed by 5 bases and J by 5 bases, 11 bases remained unmatched. This CDR3 is built from 16 residues. Germline CDR1 and CDR2: SGHTA and FQGNSA. For the CDR3, the DNA is TGTGCCAGCAGCCCTACCCGACAGGGGCGGGACAATGAGCAGTTCTTC. Protein sequence: CASSPTRQGRDNEQFF. Full variable domain (missing parts from reference TRBV7-2 and TRBJ2-1): GAGVSQSPSNKVTEKGKDVELRCDPISGHTALYWYRQSLGQGLEFLIYFQGNSAPDKSGLPSDRFSAERTGGSVSTLTIQRTQQEDSAVYLCASSPTRQGRDNEQFFGPGTRLTVL.

The rearrangement links TRBV9 to TRBJ2-3; TRBD1 might be the D (5 bases). Between the trimmed V and J ends, which lost 0 bases and 3 bases, there was a span of 11 bases. The CDR3 covers 15 residues. From germline, CDR1 is SGDLS and CDR2 YYNGEE. As DNA, the CDR3 is TGTGCCAGCAGCGTAGGGGGCGGCTTTACAGATACGCAGTATTTT. It is translated as CASSVGGGFTDTQYF.

The chain couples TRBV20-1 to TRBJ2-5; D possibly corresponds to TRBD1 (5 bases). CDR1 is DFQATT and CDR2 is SNEGSKA in the germline V gene (reference sequence). CDR3 length: 14 amino acids. Trimming shortened V by 6 bases and J by 5 bases, and 19 bases separated the two germline ends. The CDR3 sequence is CSAQIGAGPETQYF. In DNA, the CDR3 is TGCAGTGCCCAGATCGGAGCAGGGCCGGAGACCCAGTACTTC.

The chain has TRBV20-1 and TRBJ1-4, with D maybe TRBD1 (5 bases). CDR1 and CDR2 from the germline V gene are DFQATT and SNEGSKA (reference sequence). V lost 0 bases and J 8 bases, leaving 19 bases between the germline ends. This CDR3 has 16 amino acids. The CDR3 loop is CSARDRGRPRLEKLFF. Written as DNA, the CDR3 is TGCAGTGCTAGAGACCGGGGGAGGCCCAGACTCGAAAAACTGTTTTTT.

This clonotype turned up a few times. The chain combines TRBV4-1 with TRBJ2-3; 10 bases map to TRBD1. This CDR3 comprises 15 residues. The V segment lost 4 bases and the J segment 4 bases; nucleotides outside the gene matches: 5. Germline V gene sequence: CDR1 MGHRA, CDR2 YSYEKL. The DNA for the CDR3 is TGCGCCAGCAGCCTCCCCGGGACAGGGGCAGATACGCAGTATTTT. Residues: CASSLPGTGADTQYF.

This clonotype occurred a few times. The J gene is TRBJ2-1, the V gene TRBV27; no reliable D call. There are 15 residues in the CDR3. Trimming left V 5 bases short and J 0 bases short, with 11 bases between. Germline CDR1 MNHEY, CDR2 SMNVEV (reference sequence). The CDR3 region is CASSPTIHSYNEQFF. In DNA, the CDR3 is TGTGCCAGCAGTCCTACGATCCACTCCTACAATGAGCAGTTCTTC.

This clonotype occurred a few times. This rearrangement joins TRBV20-1 to TRBJ2-1; 8 bases are shared with TRBD1. This CDR3 region has 10 residues. Germline loops: CDR1 DFQATT, CDR2 SNEGSKA (reference sequence). Losses at the gene ends were 5 bases for V and 12 bases for J; bases not matched to a gene: 3. The CDR3: CSALGQGQFF. DNA of the CDR3: TGCAGTGCTCTCGGACAGGGGCAGTTCTTC.

There are a few counts of this clonotype. The chain combines TRBV18 with TRBJ2-5, with TRBD1 matching over 9 bases. V gave up 8 bases and J gave up 2 bases; unmatched junction bases: 9. The CDR3 is 15 residues long. Per germline, CDR1 KGHSH and CDR2 LQKENI. The CDR3 coding sequence is TGTGCCAGCAGTCCCGGGACAGGGATACAAGAGACCCAGTACTTC. It codes for CASSPGTGIQETQYF.

In this sample, this clonotype turned up once. This chain joins TRBV7-9 and TRBJ2-5; 9 bases fit TRBD2. Germline assignment: CDR1 SEHNR and CDR2 FQNEAQ (reference sequence). The CDR3 totals 16 residues. V dropped 0 bases and J dropped 7; count of bases not matched to a gene: 9. DNA for the CDR3: TGTGCCAGCAGCTTAGCGCCCCTAGCGGGGACGCGGACCCAGTACTTC. It is translated as CASSLAPLAGTRTQYF. Complete variable domain (other parts from reference TRBV7-9 and TRBJ2-5): DTGVSQNPRHKITKRGQNVTFRCDPISEHNRLYWYRQTLGQGPEFLTYFQNEAQLEKSRLLSDRFSAERPKGSFSTLEIQRTEQGDSAMYLCASSLAPLAGTRTQYFGPGTRLLVL.

This clonotype has only a few counts. The chain is built from TRBV20-1 and TRBJ1-6; D unclear. The CDR3 loop spans 16 amino acids. The germline CDR1 and CDR2 sequences are DFQATT and SNEGSKA (reference sequence). In DNA form, the CDR3 reads TGCACTTCACGCCCCCTCGAGGCCTCCTATAATTCACCCCTCCACTTT. Its protein product is CTSRPLEASYNSPLHF.

The rearrangement joins TRBV12-3 or TRBV12-4 to TRBJ1-1, with D uncertain. V was clipped by 7 bases and J by 6 bases, with 15 bases between them. The CDR3 contains 13 residues. CDR3: CASTRVGMPEAFF. The CDR3 DNA sequence: TGTGCCAGCACTCGGGTGGGTATGCCTGAAGCTTTCTTT.

V and J are TRBV29-1 and TRBJ2-3; 7 nucleotides line up with TRBD1. CDR1 SQVTM and CDR2 ANQGSEA come from the germline V gene. J was trimmed by 0 bases and V by 6 bases; bases with no gene match: 12. The CDR3 covers 16 residues. CDR3 in amino acids: CSVGAGGVISTDTQYF. The CDR3 DNA reads TGCAGCGTAGGGGCAGGGGGAGTGATAAGCACAGATACGCAGTATTTT.

The J gene is TRBJ2-3, the V gene TRBV7-6; 9 positions match TRBD2. V was pared by 1 base and J by 3 bases, with 11 bases of the junction left unmatched. The CDR3 covers 18 residues. Germline V lookup: CDR1 SGHVS, CDR2 FNYEAQ. As DNA, the CDR3 is TGTGCCAGCAGCTTAGGAGGGCGGGGGGGCCTAGTAACAGATACGCAGTATTTT. Its protein is CASSLGGRGGLVTDTQYF.

This clonotype was seen only a few times. The chain recombines TRBV20-1 with TRBJ2-4; possibly TRBD1 for D (6 bases). The J call may be faulty, since TRBJ2-7 better matches the DNA end. CDR1 DFQATT and CDR2 SNEGSKA come from the germline V gene (reference sequence). The CDR3 is 13 amino acids. The CDR3 DNA sequence: TGCAGTGCTAGGCTACAGGGAATCTACGAGCAGTACTTC. It translates to CSARLQGIYEQYF.

This clonotype was detected only once. This chain joins TRBV10-1 and TRBJ2-3; D possibly matches TRBD1 or TRBD2 (5 bases each). The germline V and J ends were trimmed by 4 bases and 1 base, with 12 bases remaining between them. The CDR3 runs to 15 residues. Germline V gene sequence: CDR1 WNHNN, CDR2 SYGVQD (reference sequence). The CDR3 sequence: CASSGGSGRTDTQYF. As DNA, the CDR3 is TGCGCCAGCAGTGGGGGCTCGGGGCGCACAGATACGCAGTATTTT.

The chain recombines TRBV4-1 with TRBJ2-7; D is uncertain. Germline V gives CDR1 MGHRA, CDR2 YSYEKL. V dropped 0 bases and J dropped 4 bases, with 13 bases sitting between them. This CDR3 region has 15 residues. The CDR3 DNA is TGCGCCAGCAGCCAAGATCAAGAAGGGTCGTACGAGCAGTACTTC. Its protein is CASSQDQEGSYEQYF.

This clonotype was seen only a few times. The chain combines TRBV20-1 with TRBJ2-5; D is unclear. Germline V gene lookup returns CDR1 DFQATT and CDR2 SNEGSKA (reference sequence). CDR3 length equals 14 residues. V shed 6 bases and J shed 2 bases, with 16 bases lying between them. The CDR3 region is CSAKFPDGQETQYF. The DNA of the CDR3 is TGCAGTGCCAAATTCCCTGACGGACAAGAGACCCAGTACTTC.

A word on this clonotype: The junction differs from germline at one of its ends, possibly a read error. The J gene is TRBJ2-3, the V gene TRBV12-3 or TRBV12-4; 10 nucleotides agree with TRBD1. The CDR3 is 14 amino acids. CDR3 residues: CASRLGDRGDTQYF. Here the CDR3 DNA reads TGTGCCAGCAGGTTAGGGGACAGGGGAGATACGCAGTATTTT.